The T cell receptor beta chain under discussion was sequenced for a study of blood T cell repertoires in COVID-19. The overall study: Samples taken during acute and convalescent COVID-19 were collected in the United States, Italy and Spain. Sources were T cells, B-cell-depleted T cells, or PBMCs; the material itself was cDNA or gDNA.

In the source study's methods: Amplification from reference gene primers served as the basis for estimated nucleated cell counts. Profiling relied on immunoSEQ multiplex PCR, and the TCRdb table lists in-frame clones only, not all of them. The V and J calls and clone size come from that table; D and trimming were worked out from the DNA. The sample includes about 88,000 clones, 70% to 85% of them seen just once. V lost 5 bases and J lost 3; bases outside the gene matches: 9. The V gene's germline CDR1 is SEHNR and CDR2 FQNEAQ (reference sequence). CDR3 length: 17 amino acids. This sequence was found in a woman aged 55-70 years in a cohort sampled during active or convalescent COVID-19. Sequencing used peripheral blood. V and J are TRBV7-9 and TRBJ1-4; 10 positions agree with TRBD1. The CDR3 protein is CASSQGTGAVANEKLFF. CDR3 nucleotides: TGTGCCAGCAGCCAAGGGACAGGGGCTGTGGCTAATGAAAAACTGTTTTTT.